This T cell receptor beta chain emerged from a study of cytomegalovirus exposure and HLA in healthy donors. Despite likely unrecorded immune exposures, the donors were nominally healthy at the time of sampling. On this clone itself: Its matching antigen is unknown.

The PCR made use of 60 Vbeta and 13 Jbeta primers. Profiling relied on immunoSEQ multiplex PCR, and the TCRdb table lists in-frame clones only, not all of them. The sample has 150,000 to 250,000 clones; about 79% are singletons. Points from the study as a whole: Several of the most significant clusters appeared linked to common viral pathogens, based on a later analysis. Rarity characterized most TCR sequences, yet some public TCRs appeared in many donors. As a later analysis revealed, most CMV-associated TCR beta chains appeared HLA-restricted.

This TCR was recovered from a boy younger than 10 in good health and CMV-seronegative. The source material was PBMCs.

CDR3 protein: CASSVAERGVYNEQFF. CDR3 DNA: TGTGCCAGCAGCGTAGCGGAGCGGGGGGTTTACAATGAGCAGTTCTTC. V is TRBV9 and J is TRBJ2-1, with 9 bases lining up with TRBD2. Germline V CDR1 and CDR2: SGDLS, YYNGEE. The CDR3 sequence is 16 residues long. Trimming took 0 bases from V and 4 from J; bases not matched to a gene: 5.